This T cell receptor (beta chain) was sequenced in a study of beta chain features in type 1 diabetes. Study-wide results and limits: All four CD4+ subsets from Type 1 diabetes patients carried moderately but significantly shorter TCRB CDR3s.

The V gene lost 5 bases and the J gene lost 2 bases, with 13 bases spanning the gap. The CDR3 has 14 amino acids. Germline lookup yields CDR1 LNHDA and CDR2 SQIVND (reference sequence). The whole isolated RNA underwent reverse transcription, so sequencing captured expressed TCRB transcripts. TCRdb's table, derived via immunoSEQ multiplex PCR, lists solely in-frame clones and lacks some. The sample holds some 190,000 clones; over 6% are singletons and the top ten take roughly 0.46%. On this clone itself: Its antigen is currently unknown.

This TCR derives from a man younger than 30 with type 1 diabetes. Sequencing was performed on central memory CD4+ T cells from blood. The gene calls are TRBV19 and TRBJ2-7, with D tentatively TRBD1 (6 bases). In DNA form, the CDR3 reads TGTGCCAGTAGTGCTCGACAGGCACCCTACGAGCAGTACTTC. Encoded protein: CASSARQAPYEQYF. Complete variable domain (other parts from reference TRBV19 and TRBJ2-7): DGGITQSPKYLFRKEGQNVTLSCEQNLNHDAMYWYRQDPGQGLRLIYYSQIVNDFQKGDIAEGYSVSREKKESFPLTVTSAQKNPTAFYLCASSARQAPYEQYFGPGTRLTVT.